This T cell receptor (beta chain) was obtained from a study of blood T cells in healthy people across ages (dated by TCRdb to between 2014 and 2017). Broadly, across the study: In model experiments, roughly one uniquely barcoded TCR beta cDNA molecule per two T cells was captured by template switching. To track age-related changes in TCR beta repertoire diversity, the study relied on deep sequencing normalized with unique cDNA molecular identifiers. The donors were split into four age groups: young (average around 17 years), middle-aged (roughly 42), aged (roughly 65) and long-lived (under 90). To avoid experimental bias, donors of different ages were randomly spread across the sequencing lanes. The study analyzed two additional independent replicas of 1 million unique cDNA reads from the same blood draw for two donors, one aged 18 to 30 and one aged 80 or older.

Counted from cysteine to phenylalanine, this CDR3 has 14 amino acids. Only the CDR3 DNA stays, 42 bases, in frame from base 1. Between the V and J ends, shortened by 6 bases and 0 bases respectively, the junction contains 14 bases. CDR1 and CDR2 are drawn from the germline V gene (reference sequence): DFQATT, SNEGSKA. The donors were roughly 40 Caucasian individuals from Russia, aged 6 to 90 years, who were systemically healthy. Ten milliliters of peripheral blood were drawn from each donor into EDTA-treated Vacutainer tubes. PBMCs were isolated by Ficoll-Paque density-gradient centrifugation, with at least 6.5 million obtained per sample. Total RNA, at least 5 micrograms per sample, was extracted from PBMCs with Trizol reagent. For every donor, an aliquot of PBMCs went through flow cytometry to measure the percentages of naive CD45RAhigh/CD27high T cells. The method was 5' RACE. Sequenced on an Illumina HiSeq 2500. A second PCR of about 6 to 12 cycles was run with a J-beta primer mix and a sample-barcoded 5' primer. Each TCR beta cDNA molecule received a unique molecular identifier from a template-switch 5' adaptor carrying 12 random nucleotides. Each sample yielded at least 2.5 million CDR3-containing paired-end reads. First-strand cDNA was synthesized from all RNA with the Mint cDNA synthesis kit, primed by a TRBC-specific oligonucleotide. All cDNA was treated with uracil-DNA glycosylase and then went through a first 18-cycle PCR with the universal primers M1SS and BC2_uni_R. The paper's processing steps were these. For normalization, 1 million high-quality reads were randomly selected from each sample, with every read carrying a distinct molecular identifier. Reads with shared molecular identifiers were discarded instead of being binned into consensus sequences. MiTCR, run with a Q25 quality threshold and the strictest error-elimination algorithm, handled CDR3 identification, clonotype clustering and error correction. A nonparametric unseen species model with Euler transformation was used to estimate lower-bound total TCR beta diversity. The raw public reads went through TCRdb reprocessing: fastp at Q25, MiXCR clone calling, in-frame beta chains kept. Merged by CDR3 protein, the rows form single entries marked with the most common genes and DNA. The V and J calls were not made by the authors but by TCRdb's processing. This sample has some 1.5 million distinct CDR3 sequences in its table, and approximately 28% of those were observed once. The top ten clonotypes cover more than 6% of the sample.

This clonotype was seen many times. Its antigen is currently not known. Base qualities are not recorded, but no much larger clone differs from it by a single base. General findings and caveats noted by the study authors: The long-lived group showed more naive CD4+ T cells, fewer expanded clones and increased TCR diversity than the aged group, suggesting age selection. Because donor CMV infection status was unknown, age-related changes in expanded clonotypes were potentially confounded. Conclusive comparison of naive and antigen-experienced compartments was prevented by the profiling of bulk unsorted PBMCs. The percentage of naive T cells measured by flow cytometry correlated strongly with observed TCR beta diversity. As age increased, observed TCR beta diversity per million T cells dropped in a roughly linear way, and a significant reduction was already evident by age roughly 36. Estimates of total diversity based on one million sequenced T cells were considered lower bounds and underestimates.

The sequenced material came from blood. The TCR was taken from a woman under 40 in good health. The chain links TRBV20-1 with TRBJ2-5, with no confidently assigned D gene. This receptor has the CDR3 CSAKKAVYQETQYF. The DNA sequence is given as TGCAGTGCGAAGAAGGCGGTGTACCAAGAGACCCAGTACTTC.